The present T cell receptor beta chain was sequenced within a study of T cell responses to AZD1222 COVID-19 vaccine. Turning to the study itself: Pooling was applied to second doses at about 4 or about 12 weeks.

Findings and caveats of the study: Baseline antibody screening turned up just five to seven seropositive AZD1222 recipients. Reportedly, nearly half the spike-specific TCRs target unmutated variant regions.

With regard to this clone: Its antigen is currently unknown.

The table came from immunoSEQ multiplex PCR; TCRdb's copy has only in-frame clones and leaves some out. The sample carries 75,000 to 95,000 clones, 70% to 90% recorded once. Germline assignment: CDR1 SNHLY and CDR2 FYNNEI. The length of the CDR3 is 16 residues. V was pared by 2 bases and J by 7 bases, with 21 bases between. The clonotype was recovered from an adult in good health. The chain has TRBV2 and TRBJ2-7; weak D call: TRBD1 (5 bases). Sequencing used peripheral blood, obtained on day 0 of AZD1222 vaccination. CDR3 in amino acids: CASSESPGRAIGEQYF. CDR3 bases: TGTGCCAGCAGTGAATCCCCCGGCAGGGCAATTGGAGAGCAGTACTTC.